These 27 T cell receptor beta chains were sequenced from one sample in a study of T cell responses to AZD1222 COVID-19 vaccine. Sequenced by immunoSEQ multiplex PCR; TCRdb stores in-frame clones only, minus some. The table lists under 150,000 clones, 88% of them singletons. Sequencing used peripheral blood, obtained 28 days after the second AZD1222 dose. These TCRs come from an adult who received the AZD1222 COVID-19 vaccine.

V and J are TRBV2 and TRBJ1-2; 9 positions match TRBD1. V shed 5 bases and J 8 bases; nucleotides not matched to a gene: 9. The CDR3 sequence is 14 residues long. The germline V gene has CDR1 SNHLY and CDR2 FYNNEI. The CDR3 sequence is CASSTGTGTFGYTF. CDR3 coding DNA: TGTGCCAGCAGTACCGGGACAGGGACATTCGGCTACACCTTC.

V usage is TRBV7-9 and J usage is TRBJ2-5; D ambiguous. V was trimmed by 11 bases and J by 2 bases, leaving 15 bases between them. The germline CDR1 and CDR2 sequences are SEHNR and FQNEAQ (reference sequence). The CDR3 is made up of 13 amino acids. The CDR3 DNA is TGTGCCGGCCGCCGAGGTATTCAAGAGACCCAGTACTTC. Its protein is CAGRRGIQETQYF.

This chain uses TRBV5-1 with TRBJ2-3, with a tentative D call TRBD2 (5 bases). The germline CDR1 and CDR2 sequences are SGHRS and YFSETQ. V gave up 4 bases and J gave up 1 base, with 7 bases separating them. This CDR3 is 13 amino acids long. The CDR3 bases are TGCGCCAGCAGCCGGGAAGGCACAGATACGCAGTATTTT. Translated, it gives CASSREGTDTQYF. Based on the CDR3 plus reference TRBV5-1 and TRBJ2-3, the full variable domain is KAGVTQTPRYLIKTRGQQVTLSCSPISGHRSVSWYQQTPGQGLQFLFEYFSETQRNKGNFPGRFSGRQFSNSRSEMNVSTLELGDSALYLCASSREGTDTQYFGPGTRLTVL.

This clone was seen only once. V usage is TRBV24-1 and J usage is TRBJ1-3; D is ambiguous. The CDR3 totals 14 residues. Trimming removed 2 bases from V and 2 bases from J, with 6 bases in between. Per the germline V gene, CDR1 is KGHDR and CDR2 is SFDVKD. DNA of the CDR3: TGTGCCACCAGTGATTCCTCAGCTGGAAACACCATATATTTT. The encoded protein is CATSDSSAGNTIYF.

Here the CDR3 reads CASSPRGSRRGTDTQYF. The CDR3 DNA reads as TGTGCCAGCAGCCCCCGGGGATCTAGGCGGGGCACAGATACGCAGTATTTT. This chain joins TRBV11-2 and TRBJ2-3; weak D call: TRBD2 (5 bases). CDR1 and CDR2 from the germline V gene are SGHAT and FQNNGV. The ends were cut back, 5 bases at V and 1 base at J, with 19 bases in the middle. This CDR3 is 17 amino acids long.

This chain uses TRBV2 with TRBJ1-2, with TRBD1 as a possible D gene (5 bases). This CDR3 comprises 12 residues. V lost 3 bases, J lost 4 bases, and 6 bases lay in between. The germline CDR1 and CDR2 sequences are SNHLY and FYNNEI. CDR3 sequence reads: CASSDQGYGYTF. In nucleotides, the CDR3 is TGTGCCAGCAGTGATCAGGGCTATGGCTACACCTTC. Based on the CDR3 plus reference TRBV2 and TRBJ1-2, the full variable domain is EPEVTQTPSHQVTQMGQEVILRCVPISNHLYFYWYRQILGQKVEFLVSFYNNEISEKSEIFDDQFSVERPDGSNFTLKIRSTKLEDSAMYFCASSDQGYGYTFGSGTRLTVV.

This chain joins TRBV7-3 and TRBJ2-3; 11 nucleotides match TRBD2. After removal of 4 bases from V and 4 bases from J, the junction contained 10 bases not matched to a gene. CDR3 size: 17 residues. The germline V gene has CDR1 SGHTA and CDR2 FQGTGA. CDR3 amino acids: CASSSSTGTSGPDTQYF. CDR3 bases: TGTGCCAGCAGCTCGTCTACCGGGACTAGCGGCCCAGATACGCAGTATTTT.

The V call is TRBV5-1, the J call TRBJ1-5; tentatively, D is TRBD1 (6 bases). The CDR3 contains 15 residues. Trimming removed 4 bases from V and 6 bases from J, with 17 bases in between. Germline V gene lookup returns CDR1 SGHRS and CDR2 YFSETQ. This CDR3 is CASSLDGGRGQPQHF. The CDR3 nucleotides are TGCGCCAGCAGCCTCGACGGGGGGCGCGGTCAGCCCCAGCATTTT.

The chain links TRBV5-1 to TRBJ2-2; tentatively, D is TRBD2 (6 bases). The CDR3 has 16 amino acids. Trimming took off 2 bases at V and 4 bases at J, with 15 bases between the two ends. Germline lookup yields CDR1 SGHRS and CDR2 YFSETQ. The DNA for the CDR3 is TGCGCCAGCAGCTTAGCGGGCCTCGGGAGCACCGGGGAGCTGTTTTTT. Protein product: CASSLAGLGSTGELFF.

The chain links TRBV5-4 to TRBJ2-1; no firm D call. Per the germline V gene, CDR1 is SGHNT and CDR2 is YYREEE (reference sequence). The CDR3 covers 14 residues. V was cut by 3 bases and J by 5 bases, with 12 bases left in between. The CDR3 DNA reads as TGTGCCAGCAGCTCCGCCGCCGGTCACAATGAGCAGTTCTTC. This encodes CASSSAAGHNEQFF.

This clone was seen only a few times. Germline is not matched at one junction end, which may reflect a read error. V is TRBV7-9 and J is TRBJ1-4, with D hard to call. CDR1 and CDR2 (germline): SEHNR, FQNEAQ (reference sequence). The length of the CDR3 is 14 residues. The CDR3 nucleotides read TGTGCCAGCAGTTTAGCAGGAGATCTAGAAAAACTGTTTTTT. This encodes CASSLAGDLEKLFF. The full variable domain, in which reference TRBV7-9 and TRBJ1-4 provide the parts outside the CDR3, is DTGVSQNPRHKITKRGQNVTFRCDPISEHNRLYWYRQTLGQGPEFLTYFQNEAQLEKSRLLSDRFSAERPKGSFSTLEIQRTEQGDSAMYLCASSLAGDLEKLFFGSGTQLSVL.

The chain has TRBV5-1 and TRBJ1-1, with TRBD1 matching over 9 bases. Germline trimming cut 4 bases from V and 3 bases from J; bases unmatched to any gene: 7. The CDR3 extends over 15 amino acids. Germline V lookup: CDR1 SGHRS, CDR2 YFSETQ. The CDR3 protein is CASSPRDREDTEAFF. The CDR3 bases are TGCGCCAGCAGCCCCCGGGACAGGGAGGACACTGAAGCTTTCTTT.

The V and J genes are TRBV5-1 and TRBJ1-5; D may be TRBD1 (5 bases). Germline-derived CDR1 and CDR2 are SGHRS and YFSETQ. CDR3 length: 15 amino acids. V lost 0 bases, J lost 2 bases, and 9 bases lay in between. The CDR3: CASSLEGVGNQPQHF. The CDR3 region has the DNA TGCGCCAGCAGCTTGGAAGGGGTCGGCAATCAGCCCCAGCATTTT. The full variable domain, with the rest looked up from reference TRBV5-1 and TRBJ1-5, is KAGVTQTPRYLIKTRGQQVTLSCSPISGHRSVSWYQQTPGQGLQFLFEYFSETQRNKGNFPGRFSGRQFSNSRSEMNVSTLELGDSALYLCASSLEGVGNQPQHFGDGTRLSIL.

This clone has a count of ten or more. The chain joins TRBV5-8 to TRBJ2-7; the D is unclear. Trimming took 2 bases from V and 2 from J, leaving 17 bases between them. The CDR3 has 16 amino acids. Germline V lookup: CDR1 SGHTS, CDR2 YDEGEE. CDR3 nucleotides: TGTGCCAGCAGCTTATTTCCCCGCGGACCTACCTACGAGCAGTACTTC. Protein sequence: CASSLFPRGPTYEQYF.

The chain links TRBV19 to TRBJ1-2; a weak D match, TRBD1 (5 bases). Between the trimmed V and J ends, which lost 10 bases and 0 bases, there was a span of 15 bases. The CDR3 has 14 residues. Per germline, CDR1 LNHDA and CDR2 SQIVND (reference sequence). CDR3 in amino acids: CATVRDPSNYGYTF. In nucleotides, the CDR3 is TGTGCCACCGTCAGGGATCCTTCTAACTATGGCTACACCTTC.

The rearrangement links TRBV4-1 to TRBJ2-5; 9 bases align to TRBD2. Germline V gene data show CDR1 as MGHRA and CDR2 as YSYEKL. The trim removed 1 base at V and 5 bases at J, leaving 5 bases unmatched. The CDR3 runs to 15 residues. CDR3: CASSQALAGFETQYF. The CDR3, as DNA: TGCGCCAGCAGCCAAGCCCTAGCGGGATTTGAGACCCAGTACTTC.

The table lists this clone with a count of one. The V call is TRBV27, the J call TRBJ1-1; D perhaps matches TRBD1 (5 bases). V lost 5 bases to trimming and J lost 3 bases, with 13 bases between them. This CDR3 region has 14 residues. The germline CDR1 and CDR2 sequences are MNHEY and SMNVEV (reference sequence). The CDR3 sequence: CASSQKTAYTEAFF. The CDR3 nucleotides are TGTGCCAGCAGTCAAAAGACAGCTTACACTGAAGCTTTCTTT.

The CDR3 sequence is CASSPRPRDSPPEQFF. In DNA, the CDR3 is TGTGCCAGCAGCCCGCGACCCCGGGACAGCCCTCCGGAGCAGTTCTTC. The chain links TRBV13 to TRBJ2-1; 7 nucleotides line up with TRBD1. The CDR3 has 16 residues. Germline assignment: CDR1 PRHDT and CDR2 FYEKMQ (reference sequence). V was clipped by 5 bases and J by 10 bases; unmatched bases: 17.

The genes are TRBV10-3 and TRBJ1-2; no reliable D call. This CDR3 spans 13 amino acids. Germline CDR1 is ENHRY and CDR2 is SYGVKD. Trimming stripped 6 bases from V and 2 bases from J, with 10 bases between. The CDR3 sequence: CAISSGSNYGYTF. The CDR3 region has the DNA TGTGCCATCAGCTCGGGCAGCAACTATGGCTACACCTTC.

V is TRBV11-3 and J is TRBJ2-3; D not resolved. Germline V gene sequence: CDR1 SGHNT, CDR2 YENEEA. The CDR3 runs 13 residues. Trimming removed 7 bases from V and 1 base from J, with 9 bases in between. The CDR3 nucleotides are TGTGCCAGCAAACCCCGGGGCACAGATACGCAGTATTTT. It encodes CASKPRGTDTQYF.

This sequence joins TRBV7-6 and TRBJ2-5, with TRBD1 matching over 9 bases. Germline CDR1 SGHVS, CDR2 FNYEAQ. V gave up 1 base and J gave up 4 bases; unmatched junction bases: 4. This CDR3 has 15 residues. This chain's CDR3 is CASSLGDRVGETQYF. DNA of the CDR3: TGTGCCAGCAGCTTAGGGGACAGGGTGGGAGAGACCCAGTACTTC.

Here the CDR3 DNA reads TGTGCCAGCAGTTCACCCCTCCACTTT. Protein sequence: CASSSPLHF. The rearrangement uses TRBV27 and TRBJ1-6; D ambiguous. V dropped 4 bases and J dropped 11 bases, with 0 bases sitting between them. This CDR3 spans 9 amino acids. Germline V gene data show CDR1 as MNHEY and CDR2 as SMNVEV (reference sequence).

CDR3 amino acids: CASSLRASDTEAFF. Here the CDR3 DNA reads TGCGCCAGCAGCTTGAGGGCTAGTGACACTGAAGCTTTCTTT. The chain recombines TRBV5-1 with TRBJ1-1; D remains unclear. This CDR3 is built from 14 residues. The V gene's germline CDR1 is SGHRS and CDR2 YFSETQ. The germline V and J ends were trimmed by 1 base and 3 bases, with 10 bases remaining between them.

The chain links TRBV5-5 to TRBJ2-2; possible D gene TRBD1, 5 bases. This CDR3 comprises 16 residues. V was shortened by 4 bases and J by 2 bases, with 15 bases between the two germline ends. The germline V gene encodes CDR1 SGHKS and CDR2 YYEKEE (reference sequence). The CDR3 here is CASSQKRQPNTGELFF. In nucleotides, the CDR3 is TGTGCCAGCAGCCAAAAGAGACAGCCAAACACCGGGGAGCTGTTTTTT.

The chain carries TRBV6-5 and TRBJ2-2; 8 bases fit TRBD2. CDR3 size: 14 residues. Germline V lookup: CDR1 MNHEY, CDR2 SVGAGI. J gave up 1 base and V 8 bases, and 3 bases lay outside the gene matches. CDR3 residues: CASRGGGNTGELFF. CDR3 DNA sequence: TGTGCCAGCCGGGGGGGAGGGAACACCGGGGAGCTGTTTTTT.

The CDR3 DNA reads TGTGCCAGCAGCGTAGCGGGGGGGGAGAATTCACCCCTCCACTTT. Its protein is CASSVAGGENSPLHF. The V and J genes are TRBV9 and TRBJ1-6, with a weak D call TRBD1 (5 bases). Trimming took off 0 bases at V and 7 bases at J, with 11 bases between the two ends. This CDR3 is 15 amino acids long. CDR1 and CDR2 from the germline V gene are SGDLS and YYNGEE.

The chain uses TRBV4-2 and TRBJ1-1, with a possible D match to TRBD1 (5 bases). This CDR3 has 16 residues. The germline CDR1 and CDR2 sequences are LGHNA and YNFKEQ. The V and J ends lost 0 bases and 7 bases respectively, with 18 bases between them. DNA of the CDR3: TGTGCCAGCAGCCAAGAACTAGGGGCGACCCAATATGAAGCTTTCTTT. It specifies CASSQELGATQYEAFF.